A selection of T cell receptor beta chains follows, all from one sample in a study of human T cells and chemical hapten exposure. TCRdb called the RACE reads again in MiXCR, with one record for every CDR3 protein. The sample has over 300,000 distinct CDR3 sequences, 5.1% seen once. The source material was whole blood, sampled in connection with sensitization to the hapten diphenylcyclopropenone (DPC). The receptor set was obtained from a woman between 50 and 59 years old with alopecia areata. Some clones in this sample may be carry-over from other donors' samples. CDR3s include the opening cysteine and the closing phenylalanine or tryptophan. Rows may omit the clone size; those that give it use once, few, many or a size class.

NA	13	TRBV29-1	TRBJ1-2	CSAGGTENYGYTF
many	14	TRBV28	TRBJ2-1	CASGTSTGGMTQFF
many	13	TRBV6-6	TRBJ1-1	CGSGPQLNTEAFF
many	14	TRBV10-3	TRBJ2-5	CAISAGQPQETQYF
many	17	TRBV18	TRBJ2-1	CASSHGLAGTSYNEQFF
few	12	TRBV7-9	TRBJ2-2	CASIVNTGELFF
few	14	TRBV20-1	TRBJ1-2	CSAREGRSYYGYTF
many	16	TRBV29-1	TRBJ2-5	CSVETPLQGSQETQYF
NA	15	TRBV25-1	TRBJ1-5	CASSDPGRLDQPQHF
many	14	TRBV10-3	TRBJ2-7	CAISGQGGKYEQYF
many	16	TRBV15	TRBJ1-3	CATSRDAPGTGNTIYF